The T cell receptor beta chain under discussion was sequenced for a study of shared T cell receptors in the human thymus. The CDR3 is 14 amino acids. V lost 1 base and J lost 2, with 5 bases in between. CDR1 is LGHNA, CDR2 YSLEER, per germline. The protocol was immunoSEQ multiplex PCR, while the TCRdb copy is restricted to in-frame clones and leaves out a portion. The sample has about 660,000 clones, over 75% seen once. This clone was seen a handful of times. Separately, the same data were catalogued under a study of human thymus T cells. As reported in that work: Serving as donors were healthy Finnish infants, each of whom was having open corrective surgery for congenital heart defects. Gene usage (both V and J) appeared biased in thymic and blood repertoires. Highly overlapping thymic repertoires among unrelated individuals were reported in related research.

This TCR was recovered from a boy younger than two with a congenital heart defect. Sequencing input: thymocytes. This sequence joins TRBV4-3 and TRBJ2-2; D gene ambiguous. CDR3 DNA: TGCGCCAGCAGCCAAGCATCAAACACCGGGGAGCTGTTTTTT. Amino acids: CASSQASNTGELFF.